One and the same sample provided the 12 T cell receptor beta chains below, sequenced in a study of blood T cell repertoires in COVID-19. The data were produced by immunoSEQ multiplex PCR, yet TCRdb's version contains in-frame clones alone and is incomplete. This table has 88,000 or so clones, roughly 87% appearing once. The source material was peripheral blood. The receptors derive from a man between 60 and 75 years old with acute or convalescent COVID-19.

This sequence joins TRBV7-8 and TRBJ2-1; TRBD2 aligns across 9 bases. Germline V gene lookup returns CDR1 SGHVS and CDR2 FQNEAQ. The ends lost 1 base at V and 8 bases at J; junction bases unmatched: 9. The CDR3 extends over 16 amino acids. CDR3: CASSLELTKREDEQFF. CDR3 coding DNA: TGTGCCAGCAGCTTAGAATTAACCAAGCGGGAGGATGAGCAGTTCTTC.

The CDR3 region has the DNA TGTGCCAGCAGCCCAGACGGGAGTAGCTCCTATAATTCACCCCTCCACTTT. Translation: CASSPDGSSSYNSPLHF. This chain connects TRBV7-6 to TRBJ1-6; D not resolved. Trimming took 5 bases from V and 0 from J, leaving 14 bases between them. There are 17 residues in the CDR3. Per germline, CDR1 SGHVS and CDR2 FNYEAQ.

Remarks on this clone: A junction boundary mismatches the germline segment, possibly from a read error. The chain couples TRBV7-8 to TRBJ2-1; 7 nucleotides align to TRBD2. This CDR3 has 12 residues. Germline CDR1 reads SGHVS; CDR2 reads FQNEAQ. Here the CDR3 DNA reads TGTGCCAGCAGCTTACGACCGACGGGGGGAATCTTC. Amino acid sequence: CASSLRPTGGIF. Complete variable domain (other parts from reference TRBV7-8 and TRBJ2-1): GAGVSQSPRYKVAKRGQDVALRCDPISGHVSLFWYQQALGQGPEFLTYFQNEAQLDKSGLPSDRFFAERPEGSVSTLKIQRTQQEDSAVYLCASSLRPTGGIFGPGTRLTVL.

The chain combines TRBV19 with TRBJ1-1; D gene unclear. V was clipped by 3 bases and J by 1 base, with 15 bases between them. The length of the CDR3 is 16 residues. Germline loops: CDR1 LNHDA, CDR2 SQIVND (reference sequence). The CDR3 nucleotides read TGTGCCAGTAGTATTGGGGAGGGTAGATGGAACACTGAAGCTTTCTTT. Translating it yields CASSIGEGRWNTEAFF.

The chain has TRBV6-2 or TRBV6-3 and TRBJ1-1; 8 nucleotides line up with TRBD1. V lost 6 bases and J lost 13; bases outside the gene matches: 10. The CDR3 covers 12 residues. Looked up from germline, CDR1 is MNHEY and CDR2 is SVGEGT. This CDR3 is CASSPDRGTLFF. DNA for the CDR3: TGTGCCAGCAGCCCCGACAGGGGTACTCTTTTCTTT.

V usage is TRBV27 and J usage is TRBJ2-2, with D uncertain. CDR1 and CDR2 (germline): MNHEY, SMNVEV (reference sequence). This CDR3 region has 15 residues. V lost 0 bases to trimming and J lost 0 bases, with 5 bases between them. CDR3 residues: CASSLSRPNTGELFF. The CDR3 DNA reads as TGTGCCAGCAGTTTATCCAGGCCGAACACCGGGGAGCTGTTTTTT.

This clone was picked up a small number of times. The V call is TRBV7-9, the J call TRBJ1-1; the match to TRBD1 covers 7 bases. Trimming removed 5 bases from V and 1 base from J; junction bases left unmatched: 7. CDR1 is SEHNR, CDR2 FQNEAQ, per germline (reference sequence). The CDR3 sequence is 15 residues long. CDR3 protein: CASSPPGGRNTEAFF. For the CDR3, the DNA is TGTGCCAGCAGCCCACCAGGGGGAAGGAACACTGAAGCTTTCTTT.

The chain employs TRBV6-5 and TRBJ1-5, with D tentatively TRBD1 (5 bases). V was cut by 6 bases and J by 0 bases, with 9 bases left in between. Germline V gene data show CDR1 as MNHEY and CDR2 as SVGAGI. The CDR3 has 14 residues. In DNA, the CDR3 is TGTGCCAGCAGATCGACAGCTAGCAATCAGCCCCAGCATTTT. It is translated as CASRSTASNQPQHF.

The chain has TRBV7-9 and TRBJ2-3; TRBD1 matches at 10 bases. CDR3 length: 17 residues. Germline lookup yields CDR1 SEHNR and CDR2 FQNEAQ (reference sequence). With V trimmed by 3 bases and J by 0 bases, 6 bases remained unmatched. In nucleotides, the CDR3 is TGTGCCAGCAGCTTGGGGACAGGGGCCGCCAGCACAGATACGCAGTATTTT. Protein sequence: CASSLGTGAASTDTQYF.

V and J are TRBV4-3 and TRBJ2-2; TRBD2 matches 12 bases. After removal of 0 bases from V and 5 bases from J, the junction contained 7 bases not matched to a gene. This CDR3 has 18 residues. Germline V CDR1 and CDR2: LGHNA, YSLEER. The CDR3 DNA reads TGCGCCAGCAGCCAAGATCTAGCGGGGGGGCCTGATACCGGGGAGCTGTTTTTT. It yields the protein CASSQDLAGGPDTGELFF.

The rearrangement links TRBV30 to TRBJ2-3; 7 nucleotides line up with TRBD2. Germline CDR1 is GTSNPN and CDR2 is SVGIG (reference sequence). The CDR3 has 14 amino acids. The V and J ends lost 3 bases and 2 bases, in that order; junction bases with no gene match: 5. The CDR3 region is CAWRAGLSTDTQYF. The CDR3 DNA reads as TGTGCCTGGAGGGCGGGACTATCCACAGATACGCAGTATTTT.

V and J are TRBV29-1 and TRBJ1-1, with D tentatively TRBD1 (6 bases). The CDR3 consists of 13 residues. In germline, CDR1 is SQVTM, CDR2 ANQGSEA. V dropped 2 bases and J dropped 3 bases, with 10 bases sitting between them. The CDR3 reads CSVEWGGDTEAFF. The DNA for the CDR3 is TGCAGCGTTGAATGGGGGGGCGACACTGAAGCTTTCTTT.